This T cell receptor (beta chain) originates from a study of cytomegalovirus exposure and HLA in healthy donors (TCRdb year 2017). Background for the entire study: According to an earlier analysis of around 600 of the donors, about 179 million T cells yielded approximately 120 million unique TCR beta sequences and around 300 Gb of sequence data. Roughly 300 gigabases of sequencing data and roughly 90 million unique TCR sequences were included in an early release covering roughly 700 HLA-typed donors. Among the roughly 390 genotyped donors, approximately 82% belonged to the genetic ancestry cluster associated with self-reported Caucasian donors. The study aimed to test whether cataloging public T cell receptors could reveal signatures of past pathogen exposure. Using immunosequencing, the study profiled T cell repertoires from about 610 subjects and related those repertoires to cytomegalovirus serostatus. In addition to the first cohort of around 670 subjects, a separate validation cohort of approximately 130 different subjects was used. To predict cytomegalovirus infection status, the study brought together high-throughput TCR immunosequencing, statistical association of individual TCRs with disease status, and machine learning. In a later analysis, previously published TCR beta repertoires from 670 or so donors were re-analyzed and high-resolution HLA genotyping was added so that TCR occurrence patterns could be studied. Rather than drawing on any new phenotypic data, the later analysis identified candidate immune exposures from TCR beta sequences and the way those sequences occurred across donors. In an earlier analysis of roughly 580 of the donors, high-throughput TCR beta sequencing was used to judge whether each TCR beta V gene segment behaved as functional or pseudogenic. Alongside the repertoire data, information on donor age, sex, ethnicity and CMV serostatus was compiled. Genome-wide SNP genotypes for about three fifths of the roughly 700 donors were used in a later genetic analysis, which treated that subset as a discovery cohort. Every repertoire in the discovery cohort had been generated on one and the same sequencing platform. HLA typing included class I and class II loci at four-digit resolution. The number of typed donors differed by locus: about 620-640 for A, B, C, DRB1 and DQB1; some 540 for DQA1; around 580 for DPA1; and roughly 450 for DPB1. Four to six DR-DQ haplotypes were handled as single units for association and clustering, since linkage in the cohort was strong. On average, around 240,000 unique TCR beta nucleotide sequences were sequenced per donor among roughly 430 genotyped donors of the cohort, with around 19% of those sequences being non-productive.

Overall results and qualifications from the work: V-gene and J-gene trimming of TCR beta chains was associated with a missense DCLRE1C variant in a later genetic analysis, and the association was replicated in an independent cohort. A further reported finding was that TCR beta sequences accurately predicted the HLA-A and HLA-B alleles for most subjects in the first cohort. Strong co-occurrence of HLA alleles, especially DR and DQ, made assigning TCR associations to individual alleles difficult. In a later analysis, TCR association rates were found to vary across HLA loci, with the most associated TCRs seen for DRB1 alleles and the fewest for HLA-C alleles. Immune exposure information for the cohort was limited to CMV serostatus. Broadly in line with IMGT annotations, most TCR beta V segments showed up in productive rearrangements about 87% or about 30% of the time in an earlier analysis of approximately 600 of the donors. Because HLA typing was missing for some donors at each locus, association tests included only the typed subset. Most CMV-associated TCR beta chains appeared to be HLA-restricted in a later analysis, and the HLA associations seemed to be driven largely by CMV exposure. A later analysis found that HLA-associated TCR beta chains were more clonally expanded and had lower generation probabilities than equally common non-associated chains. The authors suggested that the approach could potentially be generalized to other disease states and immunological phenotypes. Most TCR sequences were seen in very few donors, while some public TCRs were found in many individuals. A group of highly shared sequence variants was considered likely to be a technical artifact of the sequencing pipeline. Specific HLA alleles were associated with over 15,000 TCR beta sequences at a false discovery rate of 0.05 in a later analysis. The 87-base-pair reads could not distinguish some IMGT-functional V segments, including TRBV6-2 and TRBV6-3, so those segments were excluded. Only TCR beta chains were sequenced in this cohort, and the absence of alpha or paired-chain data limited detectable features. A few of the identified cytomegalovirus-associated TCR beta chains were confirmed in vitro to be specific for cytomegalovirus antigens. According to a later analysis, parvovirus B19, influenza, CMV and Epstein-Barr virus appeared linked to several top co-occurrence clusters. The earlier analysis of about 600 of the donors excluded approximately 15 rarely observed V segments, including chromosome 9 orphons, because counts were too low. Correlated functional status among segregating V segments might reflect linkage disequilibrium, but an unknown experimental factor could not be ruled out. The classifier was reported to diagnose cytomegalovirus status with high specificity and sensitivity in both the original cohort and the validation cohort. In the study, about 150 TCR beta chains were listed as associated with cytomegalovirus. In a later genetic analysis, fewer N-insertions in productive TCRs were reported among donors in an Asian-associated ancestry cluster than the roughly 710-donor mean. The presence/absence analyses assumed that sequencing depth was roughly uniform across donors, and that assumption may not be true.

For CDR1 and CDR2, the germline V gene lists MRHNA and SNTAGT. The cysteine opens and the phenylalanine closes a CDR3 of 15 amino acids. The sequence is cut down to CDR3 DNA, 45 bases in frame from base 1. Trimming leaves V shorter by 10 bases and J shorter by 9 bases, with the junction holding 15 bases beyond the gene matches. In total, fewer than 750 healthy bone marrow donors made up the cohort. At the time of sampling, all cohort members were nominally healthy, though unrecorded immune exposures were likely present. The donor was CMV seropositive and belonged to the group of around 300 seropositive cohort members. Each donor provided a peripheral blood sample, and peripheral blood mononuclear cells were used for TCR beta sequencing. The Qiagen DNeasy Blood Extraction Kit was used to extract genomic DNA from the blood cell samples. To note about this clone: This clone's antigen is unknown. No clone much larger than this one lies a single base away; base qualities are absent.

Library prep was done by the immunoSEQ multiplex PCR assay. For the multiplex PCR, a mixture combining 60 forward primers for TCR Vbeta segments and 13 reverse primers for TCR Jbeta segments was used. The CDR3 region of rearranged TCR beta genes was amplified from genomic DNA with a multiplex PCR assay. The Illumina HiSeq System was used to sequence the amplified TCR beta libraries as 87-base-pair reads. The published analysis was carried out like this. Across the roughly 640 repertoires, a later analysis counted 75 million to 90 million unique TCR beta chains, around 11 million of which were shared by at least two donors. A nearest-neighbor algorithm error-corrected the raw reads and collapsed the reads into unique sequences, merging closely related sequences to remove PCR and sequencing errors. CDR3 sequences were aligned to IMGT reference sequences to assign V, D and J gene segments. Each retained sequence needed at least a six-nucleotide match to both a V gene segment and a J gene segment. Rearrangements were called productive when the CDR3 lacked stop codons and stayed in frame with V and J; all others were non-productive. CDR3 was defined by IMGT convention, running from the second conserved V-encoded cysteine to the conserved J-encoded phenylalanine. The earlier analysis of about 590 of the donors excluded sequences that lacked an unambiguous match to a single V gene segment. In an earlier analysis of a few hundred of the donors, V segments were called functional above 56.7% productive rearrangements and were called segregating when the between-donor standard deviation exceeded 5%. To diagnose cytomegalovirus status from the catalog of TCR beta chain sequences, a statistical classification framework was built. In a later analysis, V and J genes were assigned by comparing TCR nucleotide sequences against IMGT/GENE-DB human TR gene sequences. Using the TCRdist pipeline, a later analysis assigned CDR3 sequences along with most-parsimonious VDJ recombination scenarios. A later analysis defined each TCR beta chain by its CDR3 amino acid sequence plus V-gene family, and excluded reads lacking a unique V-gene family. As a way to deal with suspected cross-contamination and a sequencing artifact, a later analysis dropped hundreds of nucleotide sequences that were highly shared and had low generation probability. A later analysis calculated a clonal expansion index for each public chain from normalized within-repertoire ranks of inferred template counts. Generation probabilities in a later analysis came from a VDJ recombination model fitted to out-of-frame rearrangements, and those results were checked against IGoR. Hypergeometric tests were used in a later analysis to score TCR-TCR, TCR-HLA and TCR-CMV co-occurrence, with a repertoire-size bias correction applied to the TCR pairs. In a later analysis, false discovery rates were estimated by permuting HLA or CMV assignments 20 times. In a later analysis, co-occurring TCRs were grouped using DBSCAN, with TCRdist sequence similarity added in when clustering inside HLA-allele-positive subsets. Co-occurrence clustering excluded repertoires with fewer than 30,000 or more than 120,000 public chains, plus five with anomalous nucleotide sharing. TCRdb retrieved this table from immuneACCESS and kept in-frame rearrangements only. Not all clones are present; in checked studies, unresolved V genes account for under half, and no reason is known for the remainder. V and J calls and clone size follow that table, whereas D and trimming were derived from the DNA. Recorded for this sample are more than 100,000 clones; 76% of them occurred a single time. The top ten clonotypes cover 10% of the sample.

The sample taken for sequencing was PBMCs. The chain was built from TRBV6-4 and TRBJ2-1; TRBD2 fits 10 bases in the junction. This sequence originates from a woman aged 18 to 35 in good health and CMV-seropositive. The CDR3 region has the sequence CATRLSSGSPGEQFF. In nucleotide form, the sequence is TGTGCCACCCGACTTTCTAGCGGGAGCCCGGGTGAGCAGTTCTTC.